This T cell receptor (beta chain) was captured by sequencing in a study of CD8+CD57+ T cells in acquired aplastic anemia (dated by TCRdb to 2016 to 2019). Notes on the research overall: Extracted DNA from sorted CD4+ and CD8+ cells averaged about 2.9 ug, ranging from about 0.18 to 27.4 ug. A CD8+CD57+ expansion meant a frequency higher than the mean frequency seen in healthy subjects.

Comments on this clonotype: There is no known antigen for this receptor. There are no base qualities to consult, and no much larger clone falls within one base.

Paper-wide results and their limitations: Around 28 CD8+ CDR3 sequences were found to be shared between patients and controls, but these sequences appeared to be highly expressed in patients and within the immunodominant clones of the patients. CD8+ Simpson's diversity did not differ significantly between patients and healthy controls (P=0.060).

The CDR3 has 13 amino acids, counting the end cysteine and phenylalanine. Just the 39-base CDR3 DNA is kept, in frame starting at base 1. V lost 5 bases and J lost 0 bases; the stretch between them is 6 bases long. Via the germline V gene, CDR1 is SGHTA and CDR2 FQGNSA. Genomic DNA served as template for TCR beta VDJ combination and CDR3 sequence profiling. An Illumina HiSeq 2000 was the platform used for TCR repertoire sequencing. For the original study's pipeline: TRBV/TRBJ rearrangement plots, CDR3 size and DJ length profiles, and Simpson's diversity index were used to assess repertoires. Whichever DNA sequence was most abundant in the deep sequencing data was defined as the immunodominant clone. CDR3 amino acid sequences were checked for sharing between subjects and were compared against published repertoires and the VDJdb database. The public sequencing data were trimmed at Q25 with fastp and processed into clonotypes with MiXCR by TCRdb, which kept only in-frame beta chains. Each CDR3 protein appears once, grouped with its most common genes and DNA. The V and J calls were determined by TCRdb, not by the authors. Present in this sample are about 290,000 distinct CDR3 sequences, 50% to 65% of which were seen just once. The ten top clones hold approximately 1.3% of the sample.

The patients picked for sequencing were ones in whom flow cytometry had shown an expansion of CD8+CD57+ cells. Every patient had a diagnosis of severe acquired aplastic anemia based on International Study of Aplastic Anemia and Agranulocytosis and Camitta criteria. At the time blood was sampled, none of the patients had received any therapy. TCR repertoires of sorted CD4+ and CD8+ blood T cells from severe aplastic anemia patients and healthy subjects were deep-sequenced in the study. Patients were enrolled in the USA under clinicaltrials.gov protocols 00001620, 01623167, 00001397, 00071045, 00081523 and 00961064. Ficoll-Paque density gradient centrifugation was used to isolate peripheral blood mononuclear cells. CD4+ and CD8+ T cells were sorted by FACS or magnetic beads before DNA extraction.

The rearranged segments are TRBV7-2 and TRBJ2-3; no D gene can be assigned with confidence. The specimen was sorted CD4+, CD8+, or CD8+CD57+ T cells (not recorded which) from PBMCs. This receptor was obtained from a human donor with aplastic anemia. The nucleotide sequence reads as follows: TGTGCCAGCAGCGATACTAGCACAGATACGCAGTATTTT. Its amino acids are CASSDTSTDTQYF.